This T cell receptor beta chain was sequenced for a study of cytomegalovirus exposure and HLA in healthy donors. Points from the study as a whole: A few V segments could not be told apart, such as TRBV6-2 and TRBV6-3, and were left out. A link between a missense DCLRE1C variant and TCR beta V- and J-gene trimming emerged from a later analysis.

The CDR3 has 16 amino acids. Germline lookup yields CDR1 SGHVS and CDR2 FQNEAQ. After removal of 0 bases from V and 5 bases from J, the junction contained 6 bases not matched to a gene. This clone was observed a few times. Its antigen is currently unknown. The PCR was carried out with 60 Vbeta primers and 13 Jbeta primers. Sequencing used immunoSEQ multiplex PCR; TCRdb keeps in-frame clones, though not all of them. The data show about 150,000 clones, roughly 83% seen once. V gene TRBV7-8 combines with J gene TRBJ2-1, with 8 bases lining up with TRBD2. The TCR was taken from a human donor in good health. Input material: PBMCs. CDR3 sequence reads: CASSLAAAGGNNEQFF. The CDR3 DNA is TGTGCCAGCAGCTTAGCCGCGGCGGGGGGCAACAATGAGCAGTTCTTC. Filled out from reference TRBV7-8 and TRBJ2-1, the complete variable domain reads GAGVSQSPRYKVAKRGQDVALRCDPISGHVSLFWYQQALGQGPEFLTYFQNEAQLDKSGLPSDRFFAERPEGSVSTLKIQRTQQEDSAVYLCASSLAAAGGNNEQFFGPGTRLTVL.